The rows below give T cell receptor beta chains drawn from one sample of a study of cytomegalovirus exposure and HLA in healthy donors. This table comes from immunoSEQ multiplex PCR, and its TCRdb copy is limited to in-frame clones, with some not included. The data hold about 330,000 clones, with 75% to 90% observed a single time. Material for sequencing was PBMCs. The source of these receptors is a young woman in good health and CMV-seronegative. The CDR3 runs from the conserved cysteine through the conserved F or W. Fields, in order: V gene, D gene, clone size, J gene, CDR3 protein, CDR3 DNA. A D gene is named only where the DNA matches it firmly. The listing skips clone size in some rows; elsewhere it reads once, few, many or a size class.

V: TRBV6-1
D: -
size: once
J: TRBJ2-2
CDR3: CASSGAARTGELFF
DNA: TGTGCCAGCAGTGGCGCAGCGCGTACCGGGGAGCTGTTTTTT

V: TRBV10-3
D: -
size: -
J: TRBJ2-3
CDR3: CAISESGGTDTQYF
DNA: TGTGCCATCAGTGAGTCGGGCGGCACAGATACGCAGTATTTT

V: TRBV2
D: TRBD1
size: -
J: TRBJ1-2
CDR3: CASNPLQGNGYGYTF
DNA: TGTGCCAGCAACCCTCTACAGGGGAACGGCTATGGCTACACCTTC

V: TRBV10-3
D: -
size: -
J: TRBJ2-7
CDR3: CAISESEADRYEQYF
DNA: TGTGCCATCAGTGAGTCGGAAGCGGACCGATACGAGCAGTACTTC

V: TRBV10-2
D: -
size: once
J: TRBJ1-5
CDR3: CASSDSEALGPQHF
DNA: TGCGCCAGCAGTGATTCTGAAGCGCTTGGCCCCCAGCATTTT

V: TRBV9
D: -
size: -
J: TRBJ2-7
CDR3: CASSARTFDYEQYF
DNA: TGTGCCAGCAGCGCTAGGACTTTCGACTACGAGCAGTACTTC

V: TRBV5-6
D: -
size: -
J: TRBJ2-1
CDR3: CASSHYSGEQFF
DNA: TGTGCCAGCAGCCACTATTCCGGGGAGCAGTTCTTC

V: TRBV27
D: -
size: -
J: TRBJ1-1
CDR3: CASSLWGGKEAEAFF
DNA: TGTGCCAGCAGTTTATGGGGGGGAAAGGAGGCTGAAGCTTTCTTT

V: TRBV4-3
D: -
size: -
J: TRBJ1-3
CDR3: CASSQSRSGNTIYF
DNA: TGCGCCAGCAGCCAATCCCGCTCTGGAAACACCATATATTTT

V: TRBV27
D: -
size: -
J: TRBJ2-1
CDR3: CASTSQGSSGNEQFF
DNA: TGTGCCAGCACCTCCCAAGGCAGCTCGGGCAATGAGCAGTTCTTC

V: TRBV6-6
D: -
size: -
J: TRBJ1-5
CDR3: CASRYQGSNQPQHF
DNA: TGTGCCAGCAGGTACCAGGGGAGCAATCAGCCCCAGCATTTT

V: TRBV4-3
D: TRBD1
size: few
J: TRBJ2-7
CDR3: CASSQGSRGEQYF
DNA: TGCGCCAGCAGCCAAGGGTCCAGGGGGGAGCAGTACTTC

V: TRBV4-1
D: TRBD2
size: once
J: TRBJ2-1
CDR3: CASSQVSASGGRLGEQFF
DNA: TGCGCCAGCAGCCAAGTTTCGGCTAGCGGGGGGCGGCTGGGTGAGCAGTTCTTC

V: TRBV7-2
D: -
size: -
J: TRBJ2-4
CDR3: CASSLIQLAKNIQYF
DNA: TGTGCCAGCAGCTTGATACAGCTAGCCAAAAACATTCAGTACTTC

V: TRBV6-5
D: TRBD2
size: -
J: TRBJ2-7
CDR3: CASSYGFLAAYEQYF
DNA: TGTGCCAGCAGTTACGGGTTTCTAGCGGCCTACGAGCAGTACTTC

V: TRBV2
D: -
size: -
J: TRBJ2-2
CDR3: CASSRTARDTGELFF
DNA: TGTGCCAGCAGTCGGACAGCCCGAGACACCGGGGAGCTGTTTTTT

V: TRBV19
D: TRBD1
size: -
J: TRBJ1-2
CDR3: CASRVGTGGGYGYTF
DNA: TGTGCCAGTAGGGTCGGGACAGGGGGCGGATATGGCTACACCTTC

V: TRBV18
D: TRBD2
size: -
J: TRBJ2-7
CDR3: CASSRLAESSYEQYF
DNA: TGTGCCAGCTCCCGACTAGCGGAGAGCTCCTACGAGCAGTACTTC

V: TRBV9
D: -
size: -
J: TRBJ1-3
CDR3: CASSVMSGLAGNTIYF
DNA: TGTGCCAGCAGCGTAATGTCGGGGTTAGCTGGAAACACCATATATTTT

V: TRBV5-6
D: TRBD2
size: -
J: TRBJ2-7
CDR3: CASSPGLAVYYEQYF
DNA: TGTGCCAGCAGCCCGGGACTAGCGGTCTACTACGAGCAGTACTTC

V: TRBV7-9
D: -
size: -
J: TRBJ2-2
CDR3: CASPRANTGELFF
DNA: TGTGCCAGCCCTCGGGCGAACACCGGGGAGCTGTTTTTT

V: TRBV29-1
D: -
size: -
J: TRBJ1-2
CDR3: CSVDRVLTYGYTF
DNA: TGCAGCGTTGACAGGGTGTTGACCTATGGCTACACCTTC

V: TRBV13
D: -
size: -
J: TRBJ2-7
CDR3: CASSPTTTVYEQYF
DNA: TGTGCCAGCAGCCCGACAACAACAGTCTACGAGCAGTACTTC

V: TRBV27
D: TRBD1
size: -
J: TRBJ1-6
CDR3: CASSFSGQAIPPLHF
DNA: TGTGCCAGCAGTTTTTCCGGACAGGCCATTCCGCCCCTCCACTTT

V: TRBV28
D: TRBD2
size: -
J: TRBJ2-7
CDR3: CASSETSGSYEQYF
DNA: TGTGCCAGCAGTGAGACTAGCGGGTCCTACGAGCAGTACTTC

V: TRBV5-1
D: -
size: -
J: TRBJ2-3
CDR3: CASRQADTQYF
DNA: TGCGCCAGCCGACAAGCAGATACGCAGTATTTT

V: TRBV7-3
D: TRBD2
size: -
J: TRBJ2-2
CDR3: CASSSTSGGPANTGELFF
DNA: TGTGCCAGCAGCTCTACTAGCGGAGGGCCCGCGAACACCGGGGAGCTGTTTTTT

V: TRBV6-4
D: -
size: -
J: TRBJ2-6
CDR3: CASSDSSSGANVLTF
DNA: TGTGCCAGCAGTGACTCCAGCTCTGGGGCCAACGTCCTGACTTTC

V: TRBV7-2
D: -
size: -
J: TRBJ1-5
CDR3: CASSPYMQANQPQHF
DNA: TGTGCCAGCAGCCCTTATATGCAGGCTAATCAGCCCCAGCATTTT

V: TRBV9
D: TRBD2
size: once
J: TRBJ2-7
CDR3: CASSAGLADEQYF
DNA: TGTGCCAGCAGCGCCGGACTAGCCGACGAGCAGTACTTC

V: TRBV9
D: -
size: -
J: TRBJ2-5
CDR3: CASSVDTGKRQETQYF
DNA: TGTGCCAGCAGCGTAGACACAGGGAAGAGGCAAGAGACCCAGTACTTC

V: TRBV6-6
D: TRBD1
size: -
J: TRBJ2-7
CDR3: CASSGQGTYEQYF
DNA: TGTGCCAGCAGTGGACAGGGAACCTACGAGCAGTACTTC

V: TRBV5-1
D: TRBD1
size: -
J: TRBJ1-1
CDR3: CASSLTTGGKAFF
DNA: TGCGCCAGCAGCTTGACGACAGGGGGCAAGGCTTTCTTT

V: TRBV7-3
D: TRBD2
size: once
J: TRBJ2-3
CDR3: CASSSPEWGSGRQDTQYF
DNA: TGTGCCAGCAGCTCTCCTGAGTGGGGTAGCGGGAGGCAAGATACGCAGTATTTT

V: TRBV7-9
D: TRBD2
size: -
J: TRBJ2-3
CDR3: CASSLIRLAGTDTQYF
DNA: TGTGCCAGCAGCTTAATCCGACTAGCGGGCACAGATACGCAGTATTTT

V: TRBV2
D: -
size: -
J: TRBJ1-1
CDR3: CASSGQPNTEAFF
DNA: TGTGCCAGCAGTGGACAGCCGAACACTGAAGCTTTCTTT

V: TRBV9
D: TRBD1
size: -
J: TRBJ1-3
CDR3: CASSEGQGGNTIYF
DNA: TGTGCCAGCAGCGAGGGACAGGGAGGAAACACCATATATTTT

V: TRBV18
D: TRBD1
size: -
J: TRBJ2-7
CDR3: CASSRIGTGAYEQYF
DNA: TGTGCCAGCTCCAGGATCGGGACAGGGGCCTACGAGCAGTACTTC

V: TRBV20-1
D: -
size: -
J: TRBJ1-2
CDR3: CSARAGYGYTF
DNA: TGCAGTGCTAGAGCGGGGTATGGCTACACCTTC

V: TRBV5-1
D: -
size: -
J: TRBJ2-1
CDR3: CASSLDGTNFYDNEQFF
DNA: TGCGCCAGCAGCTTGGACGGGACAAACTTTTATGACAATGAGCAGTTCTTC

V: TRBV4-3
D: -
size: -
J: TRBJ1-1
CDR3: CASSLSLLNTEAFF
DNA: TGCGCCAGCAGCCTTAGCCTTCTGAACACTGAAGCTTTCTTT

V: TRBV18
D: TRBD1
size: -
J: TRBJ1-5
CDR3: CASSPDGGQGVNQPQHF
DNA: TGTGCCAGCTCACCAGATGGGGGACAGGGGGTGAATCAGCCCCAGCATTTT

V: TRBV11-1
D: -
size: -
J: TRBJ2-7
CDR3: CASSLDRTSSYEQYF
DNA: TGTGCCAGCAGCTTAGATCGTACATCTTCCTACGAGCAGTACTTC

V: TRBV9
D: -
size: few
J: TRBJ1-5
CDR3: CASSVGADSNQPQHF
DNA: TGTGCCAGCAGCGTAGGGGCAGATAGCAATCAGCCCCAGCATTTT

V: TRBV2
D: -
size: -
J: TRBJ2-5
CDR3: CASKRDIQETQYF
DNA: TGTGCCAGCAAGAGGGACATCCAAGAGACCCAGTACTTC

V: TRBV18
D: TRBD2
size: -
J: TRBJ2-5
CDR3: CASSPQEFLAGGPGETQYF
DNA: TGTGCCAGCTCTCCACAGGAGTTCCTAGCGGGAGGGCCGGGCGAGACCCAGTACTTC

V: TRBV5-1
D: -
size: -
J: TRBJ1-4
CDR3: CASSGAGDEKLFF
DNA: TGCGCCAGCAGCGGTGCGGGGGATGAAAAACTGTTTTTT

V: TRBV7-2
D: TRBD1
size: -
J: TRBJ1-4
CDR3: CASSLAQGAANEKLFF
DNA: TGTGCCAGCAGCTTAGCGCAGGGGGCAGCTAATGAAAAACTGTTTTTT